The 16 T cell receptor beta chains below come from one sample, sequenced in a study of identical twins. Using its own MiXCR run on the 5' RACE reads, TCRdb lists one record per CDR3 protein. The table records 550,000 to 700,000 distinct CDR3 sequences, more than 9% of them present only once. These same data were also listed under a study on yellow fever vaccine responses in identical twins.

The sequencing input was PBMCs. The receptors here all came from a woman between 18 and 29 years old in good health.

The sample holds a few counts of this clonotype. The rearrangement links TRBV28 to TRBJ2-7, with a weak D call TRBD2 (7 bases). The CDR3 covers 14 residues. The germline gives CDR1 MDHEN, CDR2 SYDVKM. V lost 2 bases and J lost 4, with 12 bases in between. The CDR3 is CASSLGGARYEQYF. CDR3 nucleotides: TGTGCCAGCAGTTTAGGGGGGGCGCGGTACGAGCAGTACTTC.

This clonotype was counted a few times. The V gene is TRBV20-1, the J gene TRBJ2-3; D remains unclear. Trimming pared 3 bases from V and 2 bases from J, leaving 9 bases between. This CDR3 has 13 residues. Germline values: CDR1 DFQATT, CDR2 SNEGSKA (reference sequence). Here the CDR3 DNA reads TGCAGTGCTAGCTCTCGCGACACAGATACGCAGTATTTT. This gives the protein CSASSRDTDTQYF.

V usage is TRBV12-3 or TRBV12-4 and J usage is TRBJ2-7, with no clear D. The CDR3 is 11 amino acids. Trimming removed 8 bases at V and 6 bases at J, with 11 bases between. CDR3 protein: CASVSLGEQYF. Here the CDR3 DNA reads TGTGCCAGCGTCTCTCTCGGCGAGCAGTACTTC.

This clonotype showed up just a few times. The chain recombines TRBV6-4 with TRBJ1-6; the D is unclear. CDR3 length: 14 residues. The V gene lost 3 bases and the J gene lost 7 bases, with 10 bases spanning the gap. Germline V gene data show CDR1 as MRHNA and CDR2 as SNTAGT. CDR3 sequence: CASSERVGNSPLHF. CDR3 nucleotides: TGTGCCAGCAGTGAAAGGGTCGGCAATTCACCCCTCCACTTT.

The V gene is TRBV20-1, the J gene TRBJ2-1; 7 nucleotides align to TRBD2. The CDR3 covers 16 residues. The junction had 12 bases not matched to a gene; V was cut back by 7 bases and J by 0 bases. The germline V gene encodes CDR1 DFQATT and CDR2 SNEGSKA (reference sequence). CDR3 sequence (DNA): TGCAGTGTCTCACGACTAGCCGGCCGCTCCTACAATGAGCAGTTCTTC. Translated: CSVSRLAGRSYNEQFF.

The chain combines TRBV4-3 with TRBJ1-6; a possible D gene is TRBD1 (5 bases). Looked up from germline, CDR1 is LGHNA and CDR2 is YSLEER. CDR3 length: 14 residues. V was clipped by 0 bases and J by 5 bases, with 5 bases between them. The DNA of the CDR3 is TGCGCCAGCAGCCAAGACAGGGATAATTCACCCCTCCACTTT. This gives the protein CASSQDRDNSPLHF.

The chain links TRBV12-3 or TRBV12-4 to TRBJ2-5; possibly TRBD2 for D (5 bases). This CDR3 is 11 amino acids long. V lost 8 bases to trimming and J lost 7 bases, with 11 bases between them. The CDR3 here is CASEGGRTQYF. The CDR3 coding sequence is TGTGCCAGCGAGGGTGGTCGGACCCAGTACTTC.

This clonotype was observed at least ten times. CDR3 residues: CASTRGQGHTGELFF. The DNA of the CDR3 is TGTGCCAGCACCCGGGGACAGGGCCACACCGGGGAGCTGTTTTTT. The V call is TRBV12-3 or TRBV12-4, the J call TRBJ2-2, with 9 bases lining up with TRBD1. V gave up 7 bases and J gave up 3 bases; unmatched junction bases: 6. This CDR3 is built from 15 residues.

This clonotype has ten or more counts. The V and J genes are TRBV7-2 and TRBJ2-5; D may match TRBD1 or TRBD2 (6 bases each). With 2 bases removed from V and 5 bases from J, the gap between germline ends came to 18 bases. CDR3 length: 16 residues. Germline CDR1 reads SGHTA; CDR2 reads FQGNSA. CDR3 protein: CASSLRRGVRGETQYF. DNA for the CDR3: TGTGCCAGCAGCTTACGGAGGGGGGTCCGAGGCGAGACCCAGTACTTC.

J is TRBJ2-5 and V is TRBV28; D assignment may be TRBD1 or TRBD2 (6 bases each). The CDR3 sequence is 14 residues long. The germline gives CDR1 MDHEN, CDR2 SYDVKM. V lost 8 bases and J lost 3, with 16 bases in between. The CDR3 is CASGRGGLEETQYF. DNA for the CDR3: TGTGCCAGCGGCAGAGGGGGGTTGGAAGAGACCCAGTACTTC.

This clonotype has ten or more counts. The chain employs TRBV20-1 and TRBJ1-4; possibly TRBD1 for D (5 bases). The CDR3 is made up of 16 amino acids. The V gene lost 7 bases and the J gene lost 4 bases, with 22 bases spanning the gap. Germline loops: CDR1 DFQATT, CDR2 SNEGSKA (reference sequence). The CDR3 loop reads CSGASSRAQDNEKLFF. In DNA, the CDR3 is TGCAGTGGGGCCTCCTCGAGGGCACAGGATAATGAAAAACTGTTTTTT.

This clonotype has ten or more counts. This chain joins TRBV4-1 and TRBJ1-1, with no clear D. The CDR3 length is 14 residues. Trimming removed 5 bases from V and 2 bases from J, with 12 bases in between. The germline V gene encodes CDR1 MGHRA and CDR2 YSYEKL. The CDR3 spells CASSESRFNTEAFF. The CDR3 nucleotides are TGCGCCAGCAGCGAGTCCAGGTTTAACACTGAAGCTTTCTTT.

This clonotype has only a few counts. The chain uses TRBV24-1 and TRBJ2-3; possible D gene TRBD2, 6 bases. V was pared by 9 bases and J by 4 bases, with 13 bases between. The CDR3 consists of 13 residues. Germline assignment: CDR1 KGHDR and CDR2 SFDVKD. The CDR3, as DNA: TGTGCCACCGGAGGAGGGGTTCCAGATACGCAGTATTTT. The encoded protein is CATGGGVPDTQYF.

The sample holds many counts of this clonotype. The genes are TRBV20-1 and TRBJ1-2, with D possibly being TRBD1 (6 bases). Germline V lookup: CDR1 DFQATT, CDR2 SNEGSKA (reference sequence). V was trimmed by 0 bases and J by 3 bases, leaving 17 bases between them. The CDR3 totals 16 residues. CDR3 nucleotides: TGCAGTGCTAGAGATGGTCGAGCAGGGGACCACTATGGCTACACCTTC. It specifies CSARDGRAGDHYGYTF.

This clonotype was recorded many times. V gene TRBV10-3 combines with J gene TRBJ2-1, with a tentative D call TRBD1 (5 bases). This CDR3 has 12 amino acids. From germline, CDR1 is ENHRY and CDR2 SYGVKD. V dropped 5 bases and J dropped 5 bases, with 7 bases sitting between them. The CDR3 DNA follows: TGTGCCATCAGTCCACAGGACAATGAGCAGTTCTTC. Translated, it gives CAISPQDNEQFF.

This clonotype was counted only a few times. The chain uses TRBV18 and TRBJ2-1; perhaps TRBD2 as D (6 bases). This CDR3 contains 15 residues. Germline V gene sequence: CDR1 KGHSH, CDR2 LQKENI. Trimming left V 1 base short and J 7 bases short, with 14 bases between. CDR3 in DNA: TGTGCCAGCTCACCACGGCGGGGCCCGTTAAATGAGCAGTTCTTC. Protein: CASSPRRGPLNEQFF.